One and the same sample provided the 14 T cell receptor beta chains below, sequenced in a study of T cells in Graves' hyperthyroidism and ophthalmopathy. Amplification yielded TCR beta CDR3 regions, with RNA transcripts as the source. Researchers ran a first-round RT-PCR on the TCR CDR3 using the HTBI primer set. TCRdb processed the multiplex PCR reads anew with MiXCR; each CDR3 protein has one entry. Seen here are hundreds of thousands of distinct CDR3 sequences, roughly 14% observed once, and the top ten hold approximately 4.2%. The specimen was blood. The receptors derive from a woman aged 40 to 50 with Graves' ophthalmopathy.

This clonotype occurred many times. This chain connects TRBV6-5 to TRBJ2-3; the match to TRBD2 covers 8 bases. The germline gives CDR1 MNHEY, CDR2 SVGAGI. CDR3 length: 15 residues. V lost 4 bases, J lost 6 bases, and 9 bases stayed unmatched. The DNA of the CDR3 is TGTGCCAGCAGTTCCTTAGCGGGGAGGATCGATACGCAGTATTTT. Translating it yields CASSSLAGRIDTQYF.

The V call is TRBV30, the J call TRBJ1-2; a possible D gene is TRBD1 (5 bases). This CDR3 contains 14 residues. CDR1 and CDR2 from the germline V gene are GTSNPN and SVGIG (reference sequence). The V and J ends lost 7 bases and 5 bases respectively, with 20 bases between them. Here the CDR3 reads CASRPYRGDYGYTF. DNA of the CDR3: TGTGCCTCGCGGCCCTATCGAGGGGATTATGGCTACACCTTC.

This clonotype was recorded a few times. V is TRBV11-1 and J is TRBJ1-3; tentative D call: TRBD1 (5 bases). Trimming removed 7 bases at V and 0 bases at J, with 19 bases between. The CDR3 covers 17 residues. Per germline, CDR1 SGHAT and CDR2 FQDESV (reference sequence). Written as DNA, the CDR3 is TGTGCCAGCACCCGTTACCGGGACTCTGACTCTGGAAACACCATATATTTT. Its protein is CASTRYRDSDSGNTIYF.

The chain uses TRBV5-1 and TRBJ2-2; 9 bases agree with TRBD1. Losses at the gene ends were 0 bases for V and 7 bases for J; bases not matched to a gene: 7. This CDR3 has 16 amino acids. Germline assignment: CDR1 SGHRS and CDR2 YFSETQ. CDR3: CASSLAGTGSIGELFF. The DNA for the CDR3 is TGCGCCAGCAGCTTGGCCGGGACAGGGTCTATCGGGGAGCTGTTTTTT. The variable domain in full, completed from reference TRBV5-1 and TRBJ2-2, reads KAGVTQTPRYLIKTRGQQVTLSCSPISGHRSVSWYQQTPGQGLQFLFEYFSETQRNKGNFPGRFSGRQFSNSRSEMNVSTLELGDSALYLCASSLAGTGSIGELFFGEGSRLTVL.

This clonotype was seen more than once but under ten times. The chain joins TRBV5-6 to TRBJ2-4; D possibly uses TRBD1 or TRBD2 (5 bases each). V gave up 0 bases and J gave up 1 base, with 8 bases separating them. Germline loops: CDR1 SGHDT, CDR2 YYEEEE. The CDR3 extends over 15 amino acids. CDR3 amino acids: CASSLGGIAKNIQYF. CDR3 coding DNA: TGTGCCAGCAGCTTGGGGGGGATTGCCAAAAACATTCAGTACTTC.

This clonotype was counted many times. J is TRBJ1-1 and V is TRBV28; perhaps TRBD1 as D (5 bases). The CDR3 extends over 12 amino acids. Trimming removed 7 bases from V and 7 bases from J, with 13 bases in between. Germline-derived CDR1 and CDR2 are MDHEN and SYDVKM. The DNA of the CDR3 is TGTGCCAGCATAGGGGACCGTATTGAAGCTTTCTTT. Residues: CASIGDRIEAFF.

This chain uses TRBV29-1 with TRBJ1-1; TRBD1 might be the D (5 bases). Germline-derived CDR1 and CDR2 are SQVTM and ANQGSEA. Trimming stripped 7 bases from V and 9 bases from J, with 12 bases between. This CDR3 region has 10 residues. CDR3 sequence reads: CSAAMGQAFF. DNA of the CDR3: TGCAGCGCGGCTATGGGACAAGCTTTCTTT.

The sample holds many counts of this clonotype. This sequence joins TRBV28 and TRBJ2-5; 7 positions agree with TRBD2. This CDR3 is 16 amino acids long. J gave up 4 bases and V 4 bases, and 12 bases lay outside the gene matches. Per germline, CDR1 MDHEN and CDR2 SYDVKM. The CDR3 region is CASSSRARETPETQYF. The CDR3 DNA reads as TGTGCCAGCAGTTCCCGGGCGCGGGAGACCCCAGAGACCCAGTACTTC.

This clonotype occurred a few times. The CDR3 coding sequence is TGTGCCAGCAGCCAAGATCAGGGTAGGGCCTACGAGCAGTACTTC. As protein: CASSQDQGRAYEQYF. V is TRBV4-2 and J is TRBJ2-7, with D possibly being TRBD1 (5 bases). Germline V gene data show CDR1 as LGHNA and CDR2 as YNFKEQ. The germline V and J ends were trimmed by 0 bases and 2 bases, with 11 bases remaining between them. This CDR3 comprises 15 residues.

The J gene is TRBJ2-7, the V gene TRBV28, with 12 bases identical to TRBD2. CDR1 MDHEN and CDR2 SYDVKM come from the germline V gene. With V trimmed by 4 bases and J by 0 bases, 10 bases remained unmatched. This CDR3 is built from 18 residues. The CDR3 DNA sequence: TGTGCCAGCAGTTCCCTCCGGACTAGCGGGGTGAGCTCCTACGAGCAGTACTTC. Amino acids: CASSSLRTSGVSSYEQYF.

This clonotype was counted many times. The chain recombines TRBV20-1 with TRBJ1-1; 7 bases line up with TRBD1. This CDR3 region has 14 residues. Trimming removed 6 bases from V and 11 bases from J; junction bases left unmatched: 18. The V gene's germline CDR1 is DFQATT and CDR2 SNEGSKA (reference sequence). The CDR3 protein is CSASPEDRANQAFF. In DNA form, the CDR3 reads TGCAGTGCAAGCCCCGAAGACAGGGCAAATCAGGCTTTCTTT.

This clonotype has ten or more counts. The chain employs TRBV7-2 and TRBJ2-7, with D unclear. Germline assignment: CDR1 SGHTA and CDR2 FQGNSA. The length of the CDR3 is 13 residues. Deletions cut 4 bases from V and 0 bases from J, with 7 bases between. The CDR3 spells CASSSIPSYEQYF. The CDR3 nucleotides are TGTGCCAGCAGCTCAATCCCCTCCTACGAGCAGTACTTC.

Many counts were recorded for this clonotype. V gene TRBV25-1 combines with J gene TRBJ2-7; TRBD1 agrees at 7 bases. In germline, CDR1 is MGHDK, CDR2 SYGVNS. Unmatched junction bases numbered 10, after V lost 3 bases and J lost 5 bases. The CDR3 sequence is 15 residues long. DNA for the CDR3: TGTGCCAGCAGTGATCCCGGCAGGGGGATTAACGAGCAGTACTTC. As protein: CASSDPGRGINEQYF.

Ten or more counts support this clonotype. V gene TRBV20-1 combines with J gene TRBJ1-1, with D hard to call. The CDR3 runs to 12 residues. The V and J ends lost 5 bases and 6 bases respectively, with 13 bases between them. Germline assignment: CDR1 DFQATT and CDR2 SNEGSKA (reference sequence). The CDR3 region is CSALYGLPEAFF. In DNA form, the CDR3 reads TGCAGTGCTTTGTACGGACTACCTGAAGCTTTCTTT.